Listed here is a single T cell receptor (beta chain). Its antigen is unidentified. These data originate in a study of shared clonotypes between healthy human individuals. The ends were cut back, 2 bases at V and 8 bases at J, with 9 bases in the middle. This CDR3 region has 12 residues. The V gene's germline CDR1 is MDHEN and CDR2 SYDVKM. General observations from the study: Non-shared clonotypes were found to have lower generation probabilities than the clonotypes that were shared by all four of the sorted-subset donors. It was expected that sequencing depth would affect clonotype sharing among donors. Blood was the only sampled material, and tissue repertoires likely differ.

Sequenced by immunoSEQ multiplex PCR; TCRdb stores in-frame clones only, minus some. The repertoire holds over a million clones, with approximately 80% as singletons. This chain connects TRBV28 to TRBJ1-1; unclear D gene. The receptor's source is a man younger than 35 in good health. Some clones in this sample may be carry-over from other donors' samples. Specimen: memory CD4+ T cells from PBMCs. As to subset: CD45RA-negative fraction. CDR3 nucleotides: TGTGCCAGCAGTTTAAGGTCCGGGGAAGCTTTCTTT. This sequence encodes CASSLRSGEAFF.